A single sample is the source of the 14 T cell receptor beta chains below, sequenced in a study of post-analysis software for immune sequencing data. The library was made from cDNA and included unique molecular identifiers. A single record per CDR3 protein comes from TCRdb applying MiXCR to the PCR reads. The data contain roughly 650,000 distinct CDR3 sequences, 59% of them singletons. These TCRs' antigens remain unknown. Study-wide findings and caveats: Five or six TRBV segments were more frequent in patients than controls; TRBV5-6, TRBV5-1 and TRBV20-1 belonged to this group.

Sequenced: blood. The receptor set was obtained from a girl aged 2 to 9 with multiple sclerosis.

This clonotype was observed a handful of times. As DNA, the CDR3 is TGCAGTGCTAGAGATAGAAGGGGGCCAGAGACCCAGTACTTC. Translated, it gives CSARDRRGPETQYF. The chain employs TRBV20-1 and TRBJ2-5; 7 bases match TRBD1. In germline, CDR1 is DFQATT, CDR2 SNEGSKA (reference sequence). The CDR3 runs 14 residues. Trimming removed 0 bases from V and 4 bases from J; junction bases left unmatched: 5.

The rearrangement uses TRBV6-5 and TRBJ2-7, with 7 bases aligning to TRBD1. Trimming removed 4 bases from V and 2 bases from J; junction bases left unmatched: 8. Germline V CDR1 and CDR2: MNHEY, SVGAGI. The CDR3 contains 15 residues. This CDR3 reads CASSFGQVLPYEQYF. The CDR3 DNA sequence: TGTGCCAGCAGTTTCGGACAGGTATTACCCTACGAGCAGTACTTC.

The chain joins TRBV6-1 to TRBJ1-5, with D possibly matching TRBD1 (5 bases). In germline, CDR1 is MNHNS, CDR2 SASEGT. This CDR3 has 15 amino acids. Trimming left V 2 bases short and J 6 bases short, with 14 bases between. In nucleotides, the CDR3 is TGTGCCAGCAGTGAAACCGGGTGGGGGGGTCAGCCCCAGCATTTT. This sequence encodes CASSETGWGGQPQHF.

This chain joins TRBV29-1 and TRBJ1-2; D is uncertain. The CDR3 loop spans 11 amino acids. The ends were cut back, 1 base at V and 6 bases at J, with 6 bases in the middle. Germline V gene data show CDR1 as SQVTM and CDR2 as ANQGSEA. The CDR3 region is CSVEGPDGYTF. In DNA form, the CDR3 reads TGCAGCGTTGAAGGGCCGGATGGCTACACCTTC.

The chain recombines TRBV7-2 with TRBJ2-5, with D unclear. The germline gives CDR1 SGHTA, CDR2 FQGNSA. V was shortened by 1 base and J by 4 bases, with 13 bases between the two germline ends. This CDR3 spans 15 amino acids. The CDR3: CASSLGVPARETQYF. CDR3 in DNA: TGTGCCAGCAGCTTAGGCGTCCCTGCCAGAGAGACCCAGTACTTC.

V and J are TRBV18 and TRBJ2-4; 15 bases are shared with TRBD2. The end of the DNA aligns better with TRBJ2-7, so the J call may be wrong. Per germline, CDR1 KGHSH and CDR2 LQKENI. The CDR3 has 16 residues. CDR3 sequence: CASSAGLAGGGIEQYF. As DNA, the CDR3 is TGTGCCAGCTCAGCGGGACTAGCGGGAGGCGGTATCGAGCAGTACTTC.

CDR3 DNA sequence: TGCAGCGTTGAACGAGCGGGGGGCCGCACAGATACGCAGTATTTT. Protein sequence: CSVERAGGRTDTQYF. This chain links TRBV29-1 with TRBJ2-3, with 9 nucleotides matching TRBD2. Unmatched junction bases numbered 4, after V lost 2 bases and J lost 1 base. There are 15 residues in the CDR3. Germline V gives CDR1 SQVTM, CDR2 ANQGSEA.

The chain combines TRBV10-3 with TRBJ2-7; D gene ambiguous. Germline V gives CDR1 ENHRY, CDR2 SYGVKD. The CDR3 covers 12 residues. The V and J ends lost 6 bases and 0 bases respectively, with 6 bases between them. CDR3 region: CAISTRSYEQYF. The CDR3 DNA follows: TGTGCCATCAGCACACGCTCCTACGAGCAGTACTTC.

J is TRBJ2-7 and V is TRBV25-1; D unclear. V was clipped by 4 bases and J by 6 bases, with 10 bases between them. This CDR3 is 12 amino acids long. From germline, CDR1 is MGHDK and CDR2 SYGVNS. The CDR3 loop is CASSVGGAEQYF. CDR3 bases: TGTGCCAGCAGTGTGGGCGGAGCCGAGCAGTACTTC.

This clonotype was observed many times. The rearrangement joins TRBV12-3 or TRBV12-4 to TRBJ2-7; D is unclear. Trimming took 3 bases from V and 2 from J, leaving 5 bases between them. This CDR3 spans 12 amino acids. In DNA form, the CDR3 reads TGTGCCAGCAGTTTCGGGCCCTACGAGCAGTACTTC. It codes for CASSFGPYEQYF.

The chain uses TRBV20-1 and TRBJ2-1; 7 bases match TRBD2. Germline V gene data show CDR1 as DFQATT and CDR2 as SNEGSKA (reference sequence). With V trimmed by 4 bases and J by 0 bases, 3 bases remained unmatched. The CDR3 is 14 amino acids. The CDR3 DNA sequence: TGCAGTGCTAAGGGCGGGAGCTCCTACAATGAGCAGTTCTTC. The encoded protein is CSAKGGSSYNEQFF.

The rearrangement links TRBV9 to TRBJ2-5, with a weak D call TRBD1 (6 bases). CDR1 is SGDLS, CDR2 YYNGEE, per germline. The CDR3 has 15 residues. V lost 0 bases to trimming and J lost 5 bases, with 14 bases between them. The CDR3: CASSVAGTISETQYF. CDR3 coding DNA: TGTGCCAGCAGCGTAGCCGGGACAATATCCGAGACCCAGTACTTC.

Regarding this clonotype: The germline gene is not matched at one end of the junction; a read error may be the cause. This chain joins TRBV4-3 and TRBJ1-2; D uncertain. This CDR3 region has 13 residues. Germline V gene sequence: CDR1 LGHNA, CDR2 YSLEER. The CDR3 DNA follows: TGCGCCAGCAGTCAAGACTGGAACTATGGCTACACCTTC. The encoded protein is CASSQDWNYGYTF.

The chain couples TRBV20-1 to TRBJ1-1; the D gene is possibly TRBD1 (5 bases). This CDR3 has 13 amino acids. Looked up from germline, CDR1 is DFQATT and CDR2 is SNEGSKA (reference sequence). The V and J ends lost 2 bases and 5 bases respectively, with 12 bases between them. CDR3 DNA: TGCAGTGCTAGACAGGGCGGGAGGACTGAAGCTTTCTTT. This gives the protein CSARQGGRTEAFF.